This T cell receptor (beta chain) was identified in a study of T-cell reconstitution after alpha-beta-depleted transplantation in children. CDR3 length: 15 residues. Germline V gene data show CDR1 as SGHRS and CDR2 as YFSETQ. V gave up 4 bases and J gave up 1 base; unmatched junction bases: 2. In its sample, this clonotype was seen many times. Unique molecular identifiers were used in preparing the TCRbeta library. TCRdb redid the calling of the PCR reads with MiXCR, one entry per CDR3 protein. The sample gives some 530,000 distinct CDR3 sequences, around an eighth of which show up once; about 5% is in the top ten.

Here the sequenced sample was PBMCs from the stem cell graft donor, taken from the stem cell graft. This chain connects TRBV5-1 to TRBJ2-3; 11 bases match TRBD2. This clonotype was sampled from a human donor who donated a stem cell graft to a child with combined immunodeficiency. CDR3 coding DNA: TGCGCCAGCAGCCCACTAGCGGGGGGCACAGATACGCAGTATTTT. Encoded protein: CASSPLAGGTDTQYF.